The clone carrying this T cell receptor beta chain was observed a handful of times. The antigen is undetermined. The sample holds other DNA sequences that translate to the same CDR3. This sample was included in a study of T cells in localized non-small cell lung cancer. Study results and caveats: Longer survival (overall) was linked to higher T cell density in blood. Without multi-region sequencing, intratumor heterogeneity could not be excluded. Uninvolved neighboring lung showed the greatest T cell clonality, exceeding tumor. Appearances in adjacent lung were noted for a median roughly 50 of the top 100 tumor clones.

The V gene lost 2 bases and the J gene lost 4 bases, with 5 bases spanning the gap. Germline V gives CDR1 KGHSH, CDR2 LQKENI. This CDR3 region has 13 residues. The protocol was immunoSEQ multiplex PCR, while the TCRdb copy is restricted to in-frame clones and leaves out a portion. The data hold about 26,000 clones, with over 75% observed a single time. Material: peripheral blood, obtained before any cancer treatment. The origin of this receptor is a man aged 35 to 69 with stage III squamous cell lung carcinoma. The rearrangement joins TRBV18 to TRBJ1-4; D is unclear. CDR3 in amino acids: CASSPGLNEKLFF. Here the CDR3 DNA reads TGTGCCAGCTCACCAGGGCTTAATGAAAAACTGTTTTTT.